The 8 T cell receptor beta chains below come from one sample, sequenced in a study of cytomegalovirus exposure and HLA in healthy donors (dated by TCRdb to about 2017). The method behind the library was the immunoSEQ multiplex PCR assay. A mixture of 60 forward primers for TCR Vbeta segments and 13 reverse primers for TCR Jbeta segments was used in the multiplex PCR. TCRdb retrieved this table from immuneACCESS and kept in-frame rearrangements only. Not all clones are present; in checked studies, unresolved V genes account for under half, and no reason is known for the remainder. The sample table contains some 60,000 clones; only one count was recorded for just under 85% of them. Around 1.8% of the sample belongs to the ten largest clones. Specimen: PBMCs. The source of these receptors is a man in his forties or fifties in good health and CMV-seronegative.

The chain links TRBV7-2 to TRBJ2-7, with D perhaps matching TRBD1 (5 bases). Trimming took 5 bases from V and 0 from J, leaving 17 bases between them. Germline V CDR1 and CDR2: SGHTA, FQGNSA. CDR3 size: 16 residues. The CDR3 loop is CASSHTTVYFSYEQYF. In DNA, the CDR3 is TGTGCCAGCAGCCATACGACAGTCTACTTCTCCTACGAGCAGTACTTC. Combining the CDR3 with reference TRBV7-2 and TRBJ2-7 gives the whole variable domain GAGVSQSPSNKVTEKGKDVELRCDPISGHTALYWYRQSLGQGLEFLIYFQGNSAPDKSGLPSDRFSAERTGGSVSTLTIQRTQQEDSAVYLCASSHTTVYFSYEQYFGPGTRLTVT.

Concerning this clone: Other DNA sequences in this sample translate to the same CDR3. The chain carries TRBV9 and TRBJ2-2, with a weak D call TRBD2 (6 bases). Germline CDR1 is SGDLS and CDR2 is YYNGEE. With 0 bases removed from V and 2 bases from J, the gap between germline ends came to 8 bases. The CDR3 runs 15 residues. The CDR3 spells CASSVAGVNTGELFF. The CDR3 nucleotides read TGTGCCAGCAGCGTAGCGGGGGTAAACACCGGGGAGCTGTTTTTT.

The V call is TRBV14, the J call TRBJ1-1; D gene uncertain. Trimming left V 0 bases short and J 5 bases short, with 7 bases between. This CDR3 region has 13 residues. CDR1 and CDR2 (germline): SGHDN, FVKESK. DNA of the CDR3: TGTGCCAGCAGCCAAGAACGGTTAACTGAAGCTTTCTTT. This gives the protein CASSQERLTEAFF.

The chain carries TRBV7-6 and TRBJ2-5; 9 bases match TRBD2. Germline loops: CDR1 SGHVS, CDR2 FNYEAQ. The V and J ends lost 1 base and 7 bases, in that order; junction bases with no gene match: 10. CDR3 length: 16 residues. The CDR3: CASSLVAGGPDGTQYF. The CDR3 bases are TGTGCCAGCAGCTTAGTGGCGGGGGGGCCGGATGGGACCCAGTACTTC.

The chain recombines TRBV6-4 with TRBJ1-2; 9 bases are shared with TRBD1. CDR3 length: 15 amino acids. The germline CDR1 and CDR2 sequences are MRHNA and SNTAGT. After removal of 2 bases from V and 4 bases from J, the junction contained 5 bases not matched to a gene. CDR3 region: CASSDPDRGTYGYTF. Written as DNA, the CDR3 is TGTGCCAGCAGTGACCCGGACAGGGGCACCTATGGCTACACCTTC.

J is TRBJ1-1 and V is TRBV6-1, with D perhaps TRBD1 (6 bases). The germline V gene has CDR1 MNHNS and CDR2 SASEGT. Trimming took off 2 bases at V and 5 bases at J, with 15 bases between the two ends. The CDR3 has 15 residues. The CDR3 DNA is TGTGCCAGCAGTGAATTCCGGGGGGCGGGAACTGAAGCTTTCTTT. Its protein is CASSEFRGAGTEAFF.

The rearrangement links TRBV7-2 to TRBJ1-2, with TRBD1 matching 10 bases. The CDR3 is made up of 14 amino acids. Trimming took 4 bases from V and 8 from J; bases not matched to a gene: 7. Germline assignment: CDR1 SGHTA and CDR2 FQGNSA. This chain's CDR3 is CASSSYRQGAGYTF. In nucleotides, the CDR3 is TGTGCCAGCAGCTCATACCGACAGGGGGCCGGCTACACCTTC.

This clone was recorded a few times. The chain links TRBV6-5 to TRBJ1-6; possibly TRBD1 for D (6 bases). The germline gives CDR1 MNHEY, CDR2 SVGAGI. Trimming stripped 6 bases from V and 8 bases from J, with 17 bases between. The CDR3 sequence is 15 residues long. The CDR3 DNA sequence: TGTGCCAGCAGACCTGTTGGGGGGGCTTATTCACCCCTCCACTTT. As protein: CASRPVGGAYSPLHF.